This is a list of T cell receptor beta chains from one sample in a study of response to subunit inactivated influenza vaccine. TCRdb recomputed calls from the RT-PCR reads with MiXCR, one row per CDR3 protein. The sample lists fewer than 650,000 distinct CDR3 sequences, 13% occurring once. Sequenced here: PBMCs from blood, sampled more than 35 days after vaccination. These receptor sequences come from a man aged 50-60 years who received an inactivated influenza vaccine. The CDR3 runs from the conserved cysteine through the conserved F or W. Fields, in order: D gene, CDR3 length, clone size, V gene, J gene, CDR3 protein, CDR3 DNA. A D gene is named only where the DNA matches it firmly. Clone size is shown for a subset of rows, as once, few, many or a class of expanded clone.

d_call: -
cdr3_length: 19
clone_size: few
v_call: TRBV6-5
j_call: TRBJ2-2
cdr3_aa: CASSYGPREAHLNTGELFF
cdr3_nt: TGTGCCAGCAGTTACGGACCAAGGGAGGCCCACCTGAACACCGGGGAGCTGTTTTTT

d_call: TRBD1
cdr3_length: 14
clone_size: few
v_call: TRBV12-3/TRBV12-4
j_call: TRBJ1-2
cdr3_aa: CASSLKGAGYGYTF
cdr3_nt: TGTGCCAGCAGTTTAAAGGGGGCCGGCTATGGCTACACCTTC

d_call: TRBD1
cdr3_length: 14
clone_size: -
v_call: TRBV5-1
j_call: TRBJ1-4
cdr3_aa: CASGIGTANEKLFF
cdr3_nt: TGCGCCAGCGGGATCGGGACAGCTAATGAAAAACTGTTTTTT

d_call: -
cdr3_length: 16
clone_size: -
v_call: TRBV7-9
j_call: TRBJ2-3
cdr3_aa: CASSLGPLHAGDTQYF
cdr3_nt: TGTGCCAGCAGCCTCGGACCTCTACATGCGGGCGATACGCAGTATTTT

d_call: TRBD1
cdr3_length: 13
clone_size: few
v_call: TRBV29-1
j_call: TRBJ2-2
cdr3_aa: CSGGQGDTGELFF
cdr3_nt: TGCAGCGGGGGACAGGGGGACACCGGGGAGCTGTTTTTT

d_call: -
cdr3_length: 13
clone_size: -
v_call: TRBV20-1
j_call: TRBJ1-5
cdr3_aa: CSAPGGGRQPQHF
cdr3_nt: TGCAGTGCCCCCGGCGGGGGCCGTCAGCCCCAGCATTTT

d_call: -
cdr3_length: 15
clone_size: many
v_call: TRBV15
j_call: TRBJ2-3
cdr3_aa: CATSRTRGMADTQYF
cdr3_nt: TGTGCCACCAGCAGAACCAGGGGTATGGCAGATACGCAGTATTTT

d_call: -
cdr3_length: 11
clone_size: many
v_call: TRBV6-2/TRBV6-3
j_call: TRBJ2-1
cdr3_aa: CASSYPREAFF
cdr3_nt: TGTGCCAGCAGTTACCCCAGGGAGGCGTTCTTC

d_call: -
cdr3_length: 15
clone_size: few
v_call: TRBV7-9
j_call: TRBJ2-7
cdr3_aa: CASSPGTLGDYEQYF
cdr3_nt: TGTGCCAGCAGCCCCGGGACTCTAGGGGACTACGAGCAGTACTTC

d_call: TRBD2
cdr3_length: 14
clone_size: many
v_call: TRBV29-1
j_call: TRBJ2-3
cdr3_aa: CSVGTSGGTDTQYF
cdr3_nt: TGCAGCGTGGGGACTAGCGGGGGCACAGATACGCAGTATTTT

d_call: -
cdr3_length: 15
clone_size: -
v_call: TRBV5-1
j_call: TRBJ2-3
cdr3_aa: CASSLDRPRSDTQYF
cdr3_nt: TGCGCCAGCAGCTTGGACAGGCCGAGGTCAGATACGCAGTATTTT

d_call: -
cdr3_length: 13
clone_size: few
v_call: TRBV27
j_call: TRBJ2-1
cdr3_aa: CASSHRDHNEQFF
cdr3_nt: TGTGCCAGCAGCCACCGGGACCACAATGAGCAGTTCTTC

d_call: TRBD2
cdr3_length: 15
clone_size: -
v_call: TRBV6-2/TRBV6-3
j_call: TRBJ2-7
cdr3_aa: CASGFPSGTAYEQYF
cdr3_nt: TGTGCCAGCGGTTTTCCTAGCGGGACCGCCTATGAGCAGTACTTC

d_call: -
cdr3_length: 17
clone_size: -
v_call: TRBV2
j_call: TRBJ2-2
cdr3_aa: CAFSFGDWTPNTGELFF
cdr3_nt: TGTGCCTTCAGTTTTGGGGACTGGACACCTAACACCGGGGAGCTGTTTTTT

d_call: -
cdr3_length: 17
clone_size: many
v_call: TRBV11-2
j_call: TRBJ2-1
cdr3_aa: CASSATSVGSSYNEQFF
cdr3_nt: TGTGCCAGCAGCGCAACCTCAGTGGGGAGCTCCTACAATGAGCAGTTCTTC

d_call: -
cdr3_length: 16
clone_size: -
v_call: TRBV4-3
j_call: TRBJ1-2
cdr3_aa: CASSQAGGGWSYGYTF
cdr3_nt: TGCGCCAGCAGCCAAGCCGGGGGCGGGTGGAGCTATGGCTACACCTTC

d_call: -
cdr3_length: 16
clone_size: -
v_call: TRBV24-1
j_call: TRBJ2-2
cdr3_aa: CATSDFVRAGTGELFF
cdr3_nt: TGTGCCACCAGTGATTTCGTGCGGGCGGGCACCGGGGAGCTGTTTTTT